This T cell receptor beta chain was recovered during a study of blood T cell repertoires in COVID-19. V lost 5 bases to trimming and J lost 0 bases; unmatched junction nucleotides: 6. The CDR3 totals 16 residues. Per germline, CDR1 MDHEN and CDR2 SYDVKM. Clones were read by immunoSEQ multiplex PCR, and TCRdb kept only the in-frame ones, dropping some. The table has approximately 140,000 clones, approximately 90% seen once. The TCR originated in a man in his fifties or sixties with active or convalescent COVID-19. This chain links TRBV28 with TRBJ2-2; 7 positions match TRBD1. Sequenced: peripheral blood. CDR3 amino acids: CASSKLGTANTGELFF. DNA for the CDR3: TGTGCCAGCAGTAAACTCGGGACAGCGAACACCGGGGAGCTGTTTTTT.